This passage covers 3 T cell receptor beta chains from one sample sequenced in a study of blood T cell repertoires in COVID-19. The assay was immunoSEQ multiplex PCR, and TCRdb's table has in-frame clones only and misses some. The sample lists 200,000 or so clones, approximately 83% seen once, with 3.5% to 4% in the top ten. The material sequenced was PBMCs or T cells enriched from blood (not recorded which). The receptor source for this set is a woman between 40 and 50 years old with acute COVID-19.

This chain links TRBV3-1 (or the pseudogene TRBV3-2) with TRBJ2-4, with TRBD2 identical over 7 bases. V gave up 5 bases and J gave up 0 bases; unmatched junction bases: 4. The germline V gene has CDR1 LGHDT and CDR2 YNNKEL (reference sequence). This CDR3 has 15 residues. CDR3 nucleotide sequence: TGTGCCAGCAGCTACCCGGGAGGAGCCAAAAACATTCAGTACTTC. As protein: CASSYPGGAKNIQYF.

A word on this clone: Other DNA sequences from this sample encode an identical CDR3 as well. The J gene is TRBJ1-1, the V gene TRBV5-1, with TRBD1 matching 9 bases. Trimming at V came to 0 bases and at J to 5 bases, leaving 5 bases not matched to a gene. The germline V gene encodes CDR1 SGHRS and CDR2 YFSETQ. CDR3 size: 15 residues. The CDR3 is CASSLEGQGLTEAFF. The CDR3 DNA reads as TGCGCCAGCAGCTTGGAGGGACAGGGATTAACTGAAGCTTTCTTT.

The J gene is TRBJ2-5, the V gene TRBV6-5; D unresolved. Germline CDR1 is MNHEY and CDR2 is SVGAGI. The length of the CDR3 is 13 residues. Trimming took off 9 bases at V and 2 bases at J, with 13 bases between the two ends. The CDR3: CASTWRQQETQYF. The CDR3 nucleotides are TGTGCCAGTACCTGGCGGCAACAAGAGACCCAGTACTTC.